These T cell receptor beta chains were read from a single sample in a study of T-cell memory formation after mild COVID-19. TCRdb re-analysed the 5' RACE reads in MiXCR, keeping a single row per CDR3 protein. The profile shows roughly 170,000 distinct CDR3 sequences, about a fifth of them singletons. Sample: PBMCs or a T cell subset sorted from them (not recorded which). All receptors derive from an adult woman who had mild COVID-19 (a few samples of this study predate the infection). Cell type and time point are not known. Each CDR3 is given with its conserved first and last residue. The D gene is left open where the match is weak. Some rows mark clone size as missing; the rest say once, few, many or name a class of expanded clone.

v_gene: TRBV9
d_gene: .
abundance: .
len: 13
j_gene: TRBJ2-1
CDR3aa: CASSVGGLDEQFF
CDR3nt: TGTGCCAGCAGCGTAGGGGGTCTCGATGAGCAGTTCTTC

v_gene: TRBV12-3/TRBV12-4
d_gene: .
abundance: few
len: 16
j_gene: TRBJ2-1
CDR3aa: CASSSTGTEQYNEQFF
CDR3nt: TGTGCCAGCAGTTCCACCGGGACGGAACAATACAATGAGCAGTTCTTC

v_gene: TRBV7-6
d_gene: .
abundance: .
len: 12
j_gene: TRBJ1-4
CDR3aa: CASSPTSEKLFF
CDR3nt: TGTGCCAGCAGCCCAACGAGTGAAAAACTGTTTTTT

v_gene: TRBV7-8
d_gene: .
abundance: few
len: 15
j_gene: TRBJ1-4
CDR3aa: CASSLNAEGNEKLFF
CDR3nt: TGTGCCAGCAGCTTAAACGCAGAAGGGAATGAAAAACTGTTTTTT

v_gene: TRBV4-3
d_gene: TRBD2
abundance: few
len: 18
j_gene: TRBJ2-5
CDR3aa: CASSQDLSLAGVGETQYF
CDR3nt: TGCGCCAGCAGCCAAGATCTTTCCCTAGCGGGAGTAGGAGAGACCCAGTACTTC

v_gene: TRBV4-2
d_gene: .
abundance: .
len: 16
j_gene: TRBJ2-2
CDR3aa: CASSQDTGTLTGELFF
CDR3nt: TGTGCCAGCAGCCAAGATACGGGGACCCTCACCGGGGAGCTGTTTTTT

v_gene: TRBV29-1
d_gene: .
abundance: .
len: 13
j_gene: TRBJ1-2
CDR3aa: CSVANSDLRGYTF
CDR3nt: TGCAGCGTAGCAAACAGCGACCTTCGCGGCTACACCTTC

v_gene: TRBV7-9
d_gene: .
abundance: .
len: 15
j_gene: TRBJ2-7
CDR3aa: CASSRVWAANYEQYF
CDR3nt: TGTGCCAGCAGCCGGGTCTGGGCAGCGAACTACGAGCAGTACTTC

v_gene: TRBV7-6
d_gene: .
abundance: .
len: 16
j_gene: TRBJ1-2
CDR3aa: CASSPVNGGQGYGYTF
CDR3nt: TGTGCCAGCAGCCCAGTAAACGGGGGTCAAGGCTATGGCTACACCTTC

v_gene: TRBV30
d_gene: TRBD1
abundance: .
len: 12
j_gene: TRBJ1-6
CDR3aa: CASQGANSPLHF
CDR3nt: TGTGCCTCACAGGGGGCAAATTCACCCCTCCACTTT

v_gene: TRBV11-2
d_gene: TRBD2
abundance: .
len: 15
j_gene: TRBJ2-7
CDR3aa: CASSLYAGGNYEQYF
CDR3nt: TGTGCCAGCAGCTTATATGCGGGGGGGAACTACGAGCAGTACTTC

v_gene: TRBV12-3/TRBV12-4
d_gene: .
abundance: few
len: 15
j_gene: TRBJ1-1
CDR3aa: CASSPQGSLGTEAFF
CDR3nt: TGTGCCAGCAGTCCCCAGGGCTCCCTCGGCACTGAAGCTTTCTTT

v_gene: TRBV3-1
d_gene: TRBD2
abundance: .
len: 17
j_gene: TRBJ2-1
CDR3aa: CASSQEQGAGVYNEQFF
CDR3nt: TGTGCCAGCAGCCAGGAGCAGGGAGCGGGAGTGTACAATGAGCAGTTCTTC

v_gene: TRBV20-1
d_gene: .
abundance: .
len: 13
j_gene: TRBJ1-2
CDR3aa: CSADARTDYGYTF
CDR3nt: TGCAGTGCTGACGCACGGACTGACTATGGCTACACCTTC

v_gene: TRBV5-1
d_gene: .
abundance: .
len: 15
j_gene: TRBJ2-1
CDR3aa: CASSDGTGAQNEQFF
CDR3nt: TGCGCCAGCAGCGACGGGACTGGGGCCCAAAATGAGCAGTTCTTC

v_gene: TRBV5-1
d_gene: .
abundance: .
len: 15
j_gene: TRBJ2-3
CDR3aa: CASSLGWGNQDTQYF
CDR3nt: TGCGCCAGCAGCTTGGGCTGGGGGAACCAAGATACGCAGTATTTT

v_gene: TRBV30
d_gene: TRBD2
abundance: few
len: 15
j_gene: TRBJ2-1
CDR3aa: CAWSVSGSPNNEQFF
CDR3nt: TGTGCCTGGAGTGTTAGCGGGAGCCCCAACAATGAGCAGTTCTTC

v_gene: TRBV18
d_gene: .
abundance: .
len: 14
j_gene: TRBJ2-1
CDR3aa: CASSPLGVGDEQFF
CDR3nt: TGTGCCAGCTCACCACTGGGGGTGGGCGATGAGCAGTTCTTC

v_gene: TRBV29-1
d_gene: TRBD2
abundance: .
len: 16
j_gene: TRBJ2-1
CDR3aa: CSVVPPGLALYNEQFF
CDR3nt: TGCAGCGTTGTCCCCCCCGGACTAGCCCTCTACAATGAGCAGTTCTTC

v_gene: TRBV30
d_gene: .
abundance: .
len: 13
j_gene: TRBJ2-7
CDR3aa: CAWSVGPASEQYF
CDR3nt: TGTGCCTGGAGTGTAGGGCCGGCATCCGAGCAGTACTTC

v_gene: TRBV5-1
d_gene: .
abundance: few
len: 17
j_gene: TRBJ1-2
CDR3aa: CASSSPNSSDSSNGYTF
CDR3nt: TGCGCCAGCAGCTCTCCTAACAGTTCCGATTCGTCCAATGGCTACACCTTC

v_gene: TRBV12-3/TRBV12-4
d_gene: TRBD2
abundance: .
len: 18
j_gene: TRBJ2-3
CDR3aa: CASSTGDLGLAVTDTQYF
CDR3nt: TGTGCCAGCAGTACTGGGGATCTGGGGCTAGCGGTAACAGATACGCAGTATTTT

v_gene: TRBV5-5
d_gene: .
abundance: .
len: 14
j_gene: TRBJ2-5
CDR3aa: CASSSQGGQETQYF
CDR3nt: TGTGCCAGCAGCTCCCAGGGGGGCCAAGAGACCCAGTACTTC

v_gene: TRBV6-6
d_gene: .
abundance: many
len: 16
j_gene: TRBJ2-7
CDR3aa: CASSYGELRGSYEQYF
CDR3nt: TGTGCCAGCAGTTACGGGGAATTGAGGGGCTCCTACGAGCAGTACTTC

v_gene: TRBV7-9
d_gene: .
abundance: .
len: 11
j_gene: TRBJ2-1
CDR3aa: CASGALNEQFF
CDR3nt: TGTGCCAGCGGGGCCCTAAATGAGCAGTTCTTC

v_gene: TRBV25-1
d_gene: .
abundance: .
len: 13
j_gene: TRBJ2-7
CDR3aa: CASRTGNSYEQYF
CDR3nt: TGTGCCAGCCGCACGGGCAACTCCTACGAGCAGTACTTC

v_gene: TRBV6-6
d_gene: .
abundance: .
len: 11
j_gene: TRBJ2-7
CDR3aa: CASSYSSEQYF
CDR3nt: TGTGCCAGCAGTTACTCGTCCGAGCAGTACTTC

v_gene: TRBV4-3
d_gene: TRBD2
abundance: few
len: 15
j_gene: TRBJ2-7
CDR3aa: CASSQGSGRPYEQYF
CDR3nt: TGCGCCAGCAGCCAGGGGAGCGGGAGACCCTACGAGCAGTACTTC

v_gene: TRBV6-2/TRBV6-3
d_gene: TRBD1
abundance: .
len: 15
j_gene: TRBJ1-1
CDR3aa: CASSFQDRGRTEAFF
CDR3nt: TGTGCCAGCAGTTTCCAGGACAGGGGTCGCACTGAAGCTTTCTTT

v_gene: TRBV6-4
d_gene: .
abundance: many
len: 14
j_gene: TRBJ2-2
CDR3aa: CASSGTGAVGELFF
CDR3nt: TGTGCCAGCAGTGGGACGGGAGCAGTCGGGGAGCTGTTTTTT

v_gene: TRBV29-1
d_gene: TRBD1
abundance: .
len: 14
j_gene: TRBJ2-7
CDR3aa: CSATGTGGPYEQYF
CDR3nt: TGCAGCGCCACCGGGACAGGGGGCCCCTACGAGCAGTACTTC

v_gene: TRBV7-8
d_gene: TRBD1
abundance: .
len: 15
j_gene: TRBJ1-1
CDR3aa: CASSLDRAFGTEAFF
CDR3nt: TGTGCCAGCAGCCTGGACAGGGCGTTCGGCACTGAAGCTTTCTTT

v_gene: TRBV20-1
d_gene: TRBD2
abundance: .
len: 13
j_gene: TRBJ2-3
CDR3aa: CSARLGGADTQYF
CDR3nt: TGCAGTGCTAGACTCGGGGGGGCAGATACGCAGTATTTT

v_gene: TRBV4-1
d_gene: TRBD1
abundance: few
len: 15
j_gene: TRBJ1-4
CDR3aa: CASSLPPGGNEKLFF
CDR3nt: TGCGCCAGCAGCCTTCCACCAGGGGGTAATGAAAAACTGTTTTTT

v_gene: TRBV28
d_gene: TRBD1
abundance: .
len: 13
j_gene: TRBJ2-3
CDR3aa: CALKGGPTDTQYF
CDR3nt: TGTGCCCTAAAAGGGGGCCCTACAGATACGCAGTATTTT

v_gene: TRBV6-4
d_gene: .
abundance: .
len: 15
j_gene: TRBJ2-3
CDR3aa: CASSEGVSGTDTQYF
CDR3nt: TGTGCCAGCAGTGAGGGGGTTAGCGGCACAGATACGCAGTATTTT

v_gene: TRBV24-1
d_gene: .
abundance: once
len: 13
j_gene: TRBJ2-3
CDR3aa: CATRAVGEDTQYF
CDR3nt: TGTGCCACCAGGGCAGTTGGTGAAGATACGCAGTATTTT

v_gene: TRBV9
d_gene: .
abundance: few
len: 15
j_gene: TRBJ2-1
CDR3aa: CASSVSPDPYNEQFF
CDR3nt: TGTGCCAGCAGCGTCTCGCCGGACCCCTACAATGAGCAGTTCTTC

v_gene: TRBV12-3/TRBV12-4
d_gene: .
abundance: few
len: 14
j_gene: TRBJ2-5
CDR3aa: CASSPPTGLETQYF
CDR3nt: TGTGCCAGCAGTCCCCCCACAGGGTTAGAGACCCAGTACTTC

v_gene: TRBV5-1
d_gene: .
abundance: few
len: 14
j_gene: TRBJ2-1
CDR3aa: CASSLGQGYNEQFF
CDR3nt: TGCGCCAGCAGCTTGGGCCAGGGCTACAATGAGCAGTTCTTC

v_gene: TRBV7-2
d_gene: TRBD2
abundance: .
len: 14
j_gene: TRBJ2-7
CDR3aa: CASSLGLAGVEQYF
CDR3nt: TGTGCCAGCAGCTTAGGCCTAGCGGGGGTTGAGCAGTACTTC

v_gene: TRBV27
d_gene: .
abundance: .
len: 16
j_gene: TRBJ2-2
CDR3aa: CASSLSVGPNTGELFF
CDR3nt: TGTGCCAGCAGTTTATCTGTCGGACCAAACACCGGGGAGCTGTTTTTT

v_gene: TRBV12-3/TRBV12-4
d_gene: .
abundance: many
len: 13
j_gene: TRBJ2-3
CDR3aa: CASSLPSTDTQYF
CDR3nt: TGTGCCAGCAGTTTACCTAGCACAGATACGCAGTATTTT

v_gene: TRBV6-6
d_gene: TRBD1
abundance: .
len: 14
j_gene: TRBJ1-5
CDR3aa: CASSPGTANQPQHF
CDR3nt: TGTGCCAGCAGCCCCGGGACAGCAAATCAGCCCCAGCATTTT

v_gene: TRBV24-1
d_gene: TRBD1
abundance: few
len: 16
j_gene: TRBJ2-2
CDR3aa: CATSEGGTGAHGELFF
CDR3nt: TGTGCCACCAGTGAGGGCGGGACAGGGGCCCACGGGGAGCTGTTTTTT

v_gene: TRBV27
d_gene: .
abundance: few
len: 14
j_gene: TRBJ1-1
CDR3aa: CASSLSGQYTEAFF
CDR3nt: TGTGCCAGCAGTTTATCCGGGCAGTACACTGAAGCTTTCTTT

v_gene: TRBV27
d_gene: TRBD1
abundance: .
len: 14
j_gene: TRBJ1-5
CDR3aa: CASSFRQGGQPQHF
CDR3nt: TGTGCCAGCAGTTTTAGACAGGGAGGTCAGCCCCAGCATTTT

v_gene: TRBV29-1
d_gene: .
abundance: few
len: 14
j_gene: TRBJ1-1
CDR3aa: CSVEEPPANTEAFF
CDR3nt: TGCAGCGTTGAAGAGCCTCCAGCGAACACTGAAGCTTTCTTT

v_gene: TRBV7-8
d_gene: TRBD1
abundance: .
len: 20
j_gene: TRBJ2-3
CDR3aa: CASSLGFGTGVDTSTDTQYF
CDR3nt: TGTGCCAGCAGCTTAGGGTTTGGGACAGGGGTAGATACTAGCACAGATACGCAGTATTTT

v_gene: TRBV15
d_gene: .
abundance: .
len: 16
j_gene: TRBJ2-3
CDR3aa: CATSRSLIGGRNTQYF
CDR3nt: TGTGCCACCAGCAGATCCCTGATTGGGGGGAGAAATACGCAGTATTTT

v_gene: TRBV7-9
d_gene: .
abundance: .
len: 10
j_gene: TRBJ1-1
CDR3aa: CGWWSTEAFF
CDR3nt: TGTGGCTGGTGGAGCACTGAAGCTTTCTTT

v_gene: TRBV2
d_gene: TRBD2
abundance: .
len: 15
j_gene: TRBJ2-3
CDR3aa: CASSELLADTDTQYF
CDR3nt: TGTGCCAGCAGTGAACTACTAGCGGACACAGATACGCAGTATTTT

v_gene: TRBV12-3/TRBV12-4
d_gene: .
abundance: .
len: 14
j_gene: TRBJ2-3
CDR3aa: CASSLANGADTQYF
CDR3nt: TGTGCCAGCAGTTTAGCGAATGGGGCAGATACGCAGTATTTT

v_gene: TRBV5-1
d_gene: .
abundance: few
len: 15
j_gene: TRBJ2-4
CDR3aa: CASSLVEGTKNIQYF
CDR3nt: TGCGCCAGCAGCTTGGTGGAGGGAACCAAAAACATTCAGTACTTC

v_gene: TRBV7-4
d_gene: .
abundance: .
len: 15
j_gene: TRBJ1-5
CDR3aa: CASSSDPGGNQPQHF
CDR3nt: TGTGCCAGCAGCTCGGATCCTGGGGGCAATCAGCCCCAGCATTTT